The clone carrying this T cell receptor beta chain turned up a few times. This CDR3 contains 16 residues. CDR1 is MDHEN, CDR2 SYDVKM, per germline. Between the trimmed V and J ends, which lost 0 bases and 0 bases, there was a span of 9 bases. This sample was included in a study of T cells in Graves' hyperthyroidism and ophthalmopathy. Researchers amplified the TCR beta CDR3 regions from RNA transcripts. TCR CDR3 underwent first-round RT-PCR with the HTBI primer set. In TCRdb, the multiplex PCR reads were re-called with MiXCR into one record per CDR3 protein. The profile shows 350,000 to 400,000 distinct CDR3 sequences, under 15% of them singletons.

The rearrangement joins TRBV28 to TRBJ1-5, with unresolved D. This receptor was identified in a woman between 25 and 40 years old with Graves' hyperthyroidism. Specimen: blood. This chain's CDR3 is CASSLWKGNSNQPQHF. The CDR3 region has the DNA TGTGCCAGCAGTTTATGGAAGGGTAATAGCAATCAGCCCCAGCATTTT.